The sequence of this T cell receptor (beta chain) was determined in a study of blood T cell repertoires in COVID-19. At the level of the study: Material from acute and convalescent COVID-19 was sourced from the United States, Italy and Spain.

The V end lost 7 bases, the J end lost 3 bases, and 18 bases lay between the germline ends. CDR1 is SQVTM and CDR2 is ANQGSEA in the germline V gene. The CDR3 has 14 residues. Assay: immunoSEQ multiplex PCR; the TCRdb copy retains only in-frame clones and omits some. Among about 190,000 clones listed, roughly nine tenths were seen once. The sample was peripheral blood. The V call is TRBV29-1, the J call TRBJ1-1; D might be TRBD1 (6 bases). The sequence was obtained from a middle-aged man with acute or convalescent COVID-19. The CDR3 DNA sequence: TGCAGCGCCTCCCGGGACAACCTCGACACTGAAGCTTTCTTT. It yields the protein CSASRDNLDTEAFF.